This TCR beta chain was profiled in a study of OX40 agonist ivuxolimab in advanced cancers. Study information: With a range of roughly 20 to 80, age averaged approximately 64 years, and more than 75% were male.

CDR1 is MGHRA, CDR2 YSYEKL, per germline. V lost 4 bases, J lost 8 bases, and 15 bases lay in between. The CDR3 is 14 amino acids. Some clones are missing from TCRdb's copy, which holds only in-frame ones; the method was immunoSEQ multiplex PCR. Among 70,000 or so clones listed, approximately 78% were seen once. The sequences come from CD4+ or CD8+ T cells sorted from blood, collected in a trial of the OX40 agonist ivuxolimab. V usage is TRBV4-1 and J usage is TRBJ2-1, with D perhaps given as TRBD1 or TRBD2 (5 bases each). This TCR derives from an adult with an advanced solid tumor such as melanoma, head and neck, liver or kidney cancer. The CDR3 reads CASSLGTERDEQFF. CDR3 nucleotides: TGCGCCAGCAGCCTCGGGACGGAACGGGATGAGCAGTTCTTC.